Sequencing of this T cell receptor beta chain was carried out in a study of OX40 agonist ivuxolimab in advanced cancers. Turning to the study itself: At around 81% male, the cohort had a mean age of 60 years, ranging from roughly 20 to 85.

Clones were read by immunoSEQ multiplex PCR, and TCRdb kept only the in-frame ones, dropping some. Of some 80,000 clones listed, 70% to 90% are singletons. The CDR3 length is 15 residues. The germline V gene encodes CDR1 SGHAT and CDR2 FQNNGV. This material consisted of CD4+ or CD8+ T cells sorted from blood, taken in a trial of the OX40 agonist ivuxolimab. The receptor was derived from an adult with an advanced solid tumor such as melanoma, head and neck, liver or kidney cancer. The V gene is TRBV11-2, the J gene TRBJ2-5; D perhaps matches TRBD1 (5 bases). The DNA end lines up better with TRBJ2-7; the J call may be wrong. CDR3 amino acids: CASSLVQGNRDEQYF. The CDR3 nucleotides read TGTGCCAGCAGCTTAGTGCAGGGTAATCGGGACGAGCAGTACTTC.